This T cell receptor beta chain came from a study of neurological immune-mediated disorders. Findings and caveats of the study: Grouping of repertoires by phylogeny put those of 18 of 34 multiple sclerosis patients into a single related-CDR3 cluster, a possible signature. Because no CDR3 amino acid sequences were shared across subjects by expanded clones, private repertoires were suggested in all groups.

PBMCs numbering 2 million and stored at -80 C yielded the unsorted libraries. TCRdb analysed the 5' RACE reads with MiXCR anew, one entry per CDR3 protein. The sample lists tens of thousands of distinct CDR3 sequences; roughly 3.9% were seen once. In its sample, this clonotype was seen many times. What it binds is unknown. The germline V gene encodes CDR1 MNHEY and CDR2 SMNVEV (reference sequence). This CDR3 has 17 residues. The J segment lost 2 bases and the V segment lost 5 bases, leaving 10 bases of the junction unmatched. The sample consisted of PBMCs. The chain couples TRBV27 to TRBJ2-1; 9 nucleotides match TRBD2. This clonotype was sampled from a man between 25 and 39 years old with multiple sclerosis. This CDR3 is CASSKLIAGETYNEQFF. The CDR3 bases are TGTGCCAGCAGTAAGCTAATAGCGGGGGAGACCTACAATGAGCAGTTCTTC.